This T cell receptor beta chain was found in a study of beta chain features in type 1 diabetes. As to this clone: The antigen is undetermined.

The germline V gene encodes CDR1 MDHEN and CDR2 SYDVKM. This CDR3 region has 17 residues. The J segment lost 6 bases and the V segment lost 5 bases, leaving 14 bases of the junction unmatched. Every isolated RNA sample was fully reverse transcribed, so sequencing captured expressed TCRB transcripts. Only in-frame clones appear in the TCRdb table, and some are missing; sequencing was by immunoSEQ multiplex PCR. The table records about 340,000 clones, approximately 15% of them present only once. Study results and limitations: Shorter TCRB CDR3s, moderately but significantly so, marked every one of the four CD4+ subsets in Type 1 diabetes patients. Within patients, naive, central memory and Treg TCRB repertoires seemed more similar than within healthy donors.

The V call is TRBV28, the J call TRBJ2-1, with 9 nucleotides matching TRBD1. Sequenced input: naive CD4+ T cells from blood. The sequence was obtained from a young woman with type 1 diabetes. CDR3 sequence (DNA): TGTGCCAGCAGTGACCTGACCGGGACAGGGCCTACCAATGAGCAGTTCTTC. Residues: CASSDLTGTGPTNEQFF. The full variable domain, with the rest looked up from reference TRBV28 and TRBJ2-1, is DVKVTQSSRYLVKRTGEKVFLECVQDMDHENMFWYRQDPGLGLRLIYFSYDVKMKEKGDIPEGYSVSREKKERFSLILESASTNQTSMYLCASSDLTGTGPTNEQFFGPGTRLTVL.